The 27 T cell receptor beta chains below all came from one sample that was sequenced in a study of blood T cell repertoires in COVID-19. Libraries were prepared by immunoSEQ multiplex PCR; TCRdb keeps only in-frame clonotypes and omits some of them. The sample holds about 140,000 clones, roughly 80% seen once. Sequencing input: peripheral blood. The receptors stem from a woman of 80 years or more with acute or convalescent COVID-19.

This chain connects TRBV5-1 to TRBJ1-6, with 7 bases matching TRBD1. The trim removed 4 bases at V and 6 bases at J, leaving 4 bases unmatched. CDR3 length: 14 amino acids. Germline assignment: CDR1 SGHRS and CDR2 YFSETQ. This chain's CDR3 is CASSMDRSNSPLHF. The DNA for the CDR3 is TGCGCCAGCAGCATGGACAGGAGTAATTCACCCCTCCACTTT.

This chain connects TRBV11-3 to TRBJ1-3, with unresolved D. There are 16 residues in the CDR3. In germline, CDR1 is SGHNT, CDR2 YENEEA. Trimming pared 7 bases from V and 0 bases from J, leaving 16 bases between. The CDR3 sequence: CASTYDGLPSGNTIYF. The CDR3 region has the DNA TGTGCCAGCACCTACGACGGACTCCCCTCTGGAAACACCATATATTTT.

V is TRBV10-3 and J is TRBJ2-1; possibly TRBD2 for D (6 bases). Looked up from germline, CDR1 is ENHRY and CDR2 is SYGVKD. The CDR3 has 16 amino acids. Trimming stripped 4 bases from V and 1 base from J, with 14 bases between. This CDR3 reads CAISGDLLASYNEQFF. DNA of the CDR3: TGTGCCATCAGTGGTGACTTACTAGCTTCCTACAATGAGCAGTTCTTC.

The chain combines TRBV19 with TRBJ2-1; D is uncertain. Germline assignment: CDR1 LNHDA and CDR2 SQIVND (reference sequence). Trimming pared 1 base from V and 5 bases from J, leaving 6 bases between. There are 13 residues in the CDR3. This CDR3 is CASSIGQNNEQFF. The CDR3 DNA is TGTGCCAGTAGTATAGGGCAGAACAATGAGCAGTTCTTC.

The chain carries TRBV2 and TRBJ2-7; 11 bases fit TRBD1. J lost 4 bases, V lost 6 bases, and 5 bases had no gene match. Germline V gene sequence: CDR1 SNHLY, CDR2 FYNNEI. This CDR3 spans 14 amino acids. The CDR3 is CASRKGTGGYEQYF. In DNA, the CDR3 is TGTGCCAGCAGGAAGGGGACAGGGGGATACGAGCAGTACTTC.

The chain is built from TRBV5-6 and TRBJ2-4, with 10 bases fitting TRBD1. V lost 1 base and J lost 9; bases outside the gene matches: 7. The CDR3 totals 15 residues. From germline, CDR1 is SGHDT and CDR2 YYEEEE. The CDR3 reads CASSLLWDRGGIQYF. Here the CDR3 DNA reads TGTGCCAGCAGCTTGCTGTGGGACAGGGGCGGCATTCAGTACTTC.

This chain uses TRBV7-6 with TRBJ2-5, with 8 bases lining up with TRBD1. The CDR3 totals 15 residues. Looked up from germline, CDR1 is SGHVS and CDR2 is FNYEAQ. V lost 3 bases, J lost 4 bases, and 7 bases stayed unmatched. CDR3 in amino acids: CASSLAGTGGETQYF. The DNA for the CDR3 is TGTGCCAGCAGCTTGGCCGGGACAGGCGGAGAGACCCAGTACTTC. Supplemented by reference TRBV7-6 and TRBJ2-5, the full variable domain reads GAGVSQSPRYKVTKRGQDVALRCDPISGHVSLYWYRQALGQGPEFLTYFNYEAQQDKSGLPNDRFSAERPEGSISTLTIQRTEQRDSAMYRCASSLAGTGGETQYFGPGTRLLVL.

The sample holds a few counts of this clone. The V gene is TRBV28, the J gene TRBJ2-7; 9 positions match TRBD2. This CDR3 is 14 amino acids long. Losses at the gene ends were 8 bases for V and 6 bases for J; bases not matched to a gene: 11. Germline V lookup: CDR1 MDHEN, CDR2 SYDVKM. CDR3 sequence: CASSTLGLAAEQYF. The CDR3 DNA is TGTGCCAGCTCAACCTTGGGACTAGCTGCCGAGCAGTACTTC.

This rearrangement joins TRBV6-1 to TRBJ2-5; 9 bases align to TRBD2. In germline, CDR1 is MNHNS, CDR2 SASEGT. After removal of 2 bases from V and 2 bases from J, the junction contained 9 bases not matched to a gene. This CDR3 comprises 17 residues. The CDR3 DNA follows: TGTGCCAGCAGTGAACTAGCGGGACTGGCGGGTCAAGAGACCCAGTACTTC. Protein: CASSELAGLAGQETQYF.

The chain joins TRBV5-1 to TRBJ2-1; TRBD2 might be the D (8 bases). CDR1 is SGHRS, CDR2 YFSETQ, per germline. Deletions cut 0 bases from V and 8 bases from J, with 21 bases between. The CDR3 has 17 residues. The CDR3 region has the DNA TGCGCCAGCAGCTTGGCCAGGGGGACTAGTGTGAACGATGAGCAGTTCTTC. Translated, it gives CASSLARGTSVNDEQFF.

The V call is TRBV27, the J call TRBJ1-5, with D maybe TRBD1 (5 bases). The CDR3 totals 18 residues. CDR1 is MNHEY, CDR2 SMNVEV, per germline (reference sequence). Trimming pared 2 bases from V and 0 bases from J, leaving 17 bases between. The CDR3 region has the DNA TGTGCCAGCAGTTTAAGGGGCAGAATTTCCTATAGCAATCAGCCCCAGCATTTT. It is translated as CASSLRGRISYSNQPQHF.

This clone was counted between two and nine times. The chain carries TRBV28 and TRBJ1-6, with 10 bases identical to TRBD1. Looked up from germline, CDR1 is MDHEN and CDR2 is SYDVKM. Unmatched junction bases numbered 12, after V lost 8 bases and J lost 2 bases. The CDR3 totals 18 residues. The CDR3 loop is CASRRDRGVRAYNSPLHF. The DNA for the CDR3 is TGTGCCAGCCGCCGGGACAGGGGCGTTCGGGCCTATAATTCACCCCTCCACTTT. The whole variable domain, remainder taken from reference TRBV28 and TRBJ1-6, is DVKVTQSSRYLVKRTGEKVFLECVQDMDHENMFWYRQDPGLGLRLIYFSYDVKMKEKGDIPEGYSVSREKKERFSLILESASTNQTSMYLCASRRDRGVRAYNSPLHFGNGTRLTVT.

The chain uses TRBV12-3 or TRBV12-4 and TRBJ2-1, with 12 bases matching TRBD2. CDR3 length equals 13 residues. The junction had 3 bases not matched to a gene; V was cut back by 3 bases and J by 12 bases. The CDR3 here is CASSFLAGGPQFF. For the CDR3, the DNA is TGTGCCAGCAGTTTTCTAGCGGGAGGGCCGCAGTTCTTC.

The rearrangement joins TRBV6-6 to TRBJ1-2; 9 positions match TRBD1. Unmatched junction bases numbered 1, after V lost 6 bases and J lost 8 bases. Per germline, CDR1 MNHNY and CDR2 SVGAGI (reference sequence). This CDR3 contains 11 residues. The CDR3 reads CASRDRGGYTF. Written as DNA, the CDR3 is TGTGCCAGCAGGGACAGGGGAGGCTACACCTTC.

CDR3 loop: CASSPPGDYEQYF. The CDR3 nucleotides read TGCGCCAGCAGCCCTCCGGGGGACTACGAGCAGTACTTC. This sequence joins TRBV4-1 and TRBJ2-7; D possibly corresponds to TRBD2 (6 bases). The CDR3 contains 13 residues. Germline V gene lookup returns CDR1 MGHRA and CDR2 YSYEKL. The ends were cut back, 4 bases at V and 3 bases at J, with 10 bases in the middle.

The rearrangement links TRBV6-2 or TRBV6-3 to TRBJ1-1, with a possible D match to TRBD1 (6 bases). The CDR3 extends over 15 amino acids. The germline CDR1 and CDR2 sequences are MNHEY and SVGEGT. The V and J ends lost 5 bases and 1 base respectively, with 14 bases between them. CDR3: CASSKGRGRNTEAFF. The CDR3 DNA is TGTGCCAGCAGTAAAGGGCGGGGGCGGAACACTGAAGCTTTCTTT.

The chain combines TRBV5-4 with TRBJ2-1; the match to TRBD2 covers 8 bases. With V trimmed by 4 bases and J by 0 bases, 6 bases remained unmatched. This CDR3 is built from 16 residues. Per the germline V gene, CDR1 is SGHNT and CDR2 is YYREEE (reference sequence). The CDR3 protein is CASSPGGASSYNEQFF. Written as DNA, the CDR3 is TGTGCCAGCAGCCCGGGGGGGGCCAGCTCCTACAATGAGCAGTTCTTC.

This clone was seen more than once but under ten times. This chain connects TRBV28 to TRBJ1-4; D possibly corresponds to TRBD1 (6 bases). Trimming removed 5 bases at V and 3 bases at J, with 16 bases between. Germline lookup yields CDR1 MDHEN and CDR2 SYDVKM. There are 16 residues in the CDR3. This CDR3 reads CASSVPGGAANEKLFF. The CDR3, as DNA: TGTGCCAGCAGTGTGCCGGGGGGGGCGGCTAATGAAAAACTGTTTTTT.

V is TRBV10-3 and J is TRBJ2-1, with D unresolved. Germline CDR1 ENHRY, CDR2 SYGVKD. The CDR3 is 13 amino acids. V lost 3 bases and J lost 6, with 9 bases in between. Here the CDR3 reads CAISERLPNEQFF. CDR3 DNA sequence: TGTGCCATCAGTGAACGACTGCCCAATGAGCAGTTCTTC.

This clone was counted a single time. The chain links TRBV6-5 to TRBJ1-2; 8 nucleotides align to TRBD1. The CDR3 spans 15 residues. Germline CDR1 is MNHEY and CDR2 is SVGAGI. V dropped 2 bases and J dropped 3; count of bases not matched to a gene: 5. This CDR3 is CASSYAGGADYGYTF. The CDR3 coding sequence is TGTGCCAGCAGTTACGCAGGGGGCGCGGACTATGGCTACACCTTC.

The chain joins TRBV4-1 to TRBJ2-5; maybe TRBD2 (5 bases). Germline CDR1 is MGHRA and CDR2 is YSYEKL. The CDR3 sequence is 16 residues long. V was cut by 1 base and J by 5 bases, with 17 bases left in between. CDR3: CASSQGAASYSETQYF. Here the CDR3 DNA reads TGCGCCAGCAGCCAAGGAGCGGCTAGCTATTCGGAGACCCAGTACTTC.

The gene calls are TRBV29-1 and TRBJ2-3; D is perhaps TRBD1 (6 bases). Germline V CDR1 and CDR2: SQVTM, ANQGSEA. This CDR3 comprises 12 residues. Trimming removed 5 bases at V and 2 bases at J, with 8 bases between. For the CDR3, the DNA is TGCAGCGTTTACAGGGTCACAGATACGCAGTATTTT. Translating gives CSVYRVTDTQYF.

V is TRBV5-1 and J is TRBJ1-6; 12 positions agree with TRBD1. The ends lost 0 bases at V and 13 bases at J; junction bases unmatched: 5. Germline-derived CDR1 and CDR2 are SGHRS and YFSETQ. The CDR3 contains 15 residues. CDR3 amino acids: CASSLEGQGALPLHF. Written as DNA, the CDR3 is TGCGCCAGCAGCTTGGAGGGACAGGGGGCACTCCCCCTCCACTTT.

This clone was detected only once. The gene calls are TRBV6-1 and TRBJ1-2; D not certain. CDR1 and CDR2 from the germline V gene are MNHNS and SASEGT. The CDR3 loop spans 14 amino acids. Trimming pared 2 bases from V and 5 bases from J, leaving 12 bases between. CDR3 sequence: CASSEIGKSYGYTF. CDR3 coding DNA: TGTGCCAGCAGTGAAATCGGGAAATCTTATGGCTACACCTTC.

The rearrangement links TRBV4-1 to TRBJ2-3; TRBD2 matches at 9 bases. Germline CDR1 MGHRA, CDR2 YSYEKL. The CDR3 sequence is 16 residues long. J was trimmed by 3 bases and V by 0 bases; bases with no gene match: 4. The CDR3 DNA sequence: TGCGCCAGCAGCCAAGATTATAGCGGGGGTACAGATACGCAGTATTTT. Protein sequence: CASSQDYSGGTDTQYF.

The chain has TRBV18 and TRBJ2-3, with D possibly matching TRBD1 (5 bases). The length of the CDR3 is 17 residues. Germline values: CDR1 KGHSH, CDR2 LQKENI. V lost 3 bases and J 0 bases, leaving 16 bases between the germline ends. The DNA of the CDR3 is TGTGCCAGCTCACCCCCCCAGGGCCTGGCTAGCACAGATACGCAGTATTTT. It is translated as CASSPPQGLASTDTQYF.

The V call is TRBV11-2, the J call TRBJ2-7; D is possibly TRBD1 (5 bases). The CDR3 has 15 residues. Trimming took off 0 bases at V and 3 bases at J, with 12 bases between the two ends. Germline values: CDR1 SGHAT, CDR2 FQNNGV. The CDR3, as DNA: TGTGCCAGCAGCTTAGAAGCAGGGCCATTCTACGAGCAGTACTTC. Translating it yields CASSLEAGPFYEQYF.